Here is one TCR beta chain with its context. A junction boundary mismatches the germline segment, possibly from a read error. This sample's RNA came from whole unsorted tissue. Distant lung tissue was collected more than 3 cm away from the tumor edge. These data originate in a study of tumor and adjacent non-tumor tissue in lung cancer. The germline V gene encodes CDR1 LGHNA and CDR2 YNFKEQ. This CDR3 contains 17 residues. Three rounds of nested PCR, following a modified ARM-PCR protocol, produced the TCRbeta library. TCRdb re-analysed the multiplex PCR reads in MiXCR, keeping a single row per CDR3 protein. The repertoire holds about 86,000 distinct CDR3 sequences, around three quarters seen once, with 20% to 25% in the top ten.

This chain joins TRBV4-2 and TRBJ2-1; TRBD2 aligns across 11 bases. The specimen sequenced was distant non-tumor lung tissue. This clonotype was sampled from a woman in her 50s with non-small cell lung cancer. CDR3 amino acids: CASRQEGTSGPYNVQFF. The CDR3 coding sequence is TGTGCCAGCAGGCAAGAGGGGACTAGCGGACCCTACAATGTGCAGTTCTTC.